This is a list of T cell receptor beta chains from one sample in a study of blood T cell repertoires in COVID-19. The table came from immunoSEQ multiplex PCR; TCRdb's copy has only in-frame clones and leaves some out. The table records 60,000 or so clones, 70% to 90% of them present only once. The sample taken for sequencing was peripheral blood. The source of these receptors is a human donor in a cohort sampled during active COVID-19. Each CDR3 is given with its conserved first and last residue. The D gene is left open where the match is weak. Clone size is stated in some rows and not others, as once, few, many or a class when expanded.

v_call	clone_size	d_call	j_call	cdr3_aa	cdr3_nt
TRBV6-2/TRBV6-3	few	.	TRBJ2-3	CASSYRRGTDTQYF	TGTGCCAGCAGTTACCGGAGGGGCACAGATACGCAGTATTTT
TRBV7-9	.	.	TRBJ2-1	CASSFLNEQFF	TGTGCCAGCAGCTTCCTCAATGAGCAGTTCTTC
TRBV14	.	.	TRBJ1-1	CASSPYGGGTEAFF	TGTGCCAGCAGCCCCTATGGGGGGGGCACTGAAGCTTTCTTT
TRBV2	.	TRBD2	TRBJ2-1	CASSLGLAGSYNEQFF	TGTGCCAGCAGCCTGGGACTAGCGGGCTCCTACAATGAGCAGTTCTTC
TRBV19	.	.	TRBJ2-7	CASSRQDYEQYF	TGTGCCAGTAGCCGACAGGATTACGAGCAGTACTTC
TRBV5-8	.	TRBD2	TRBJ2-3	CASSLTGTSDSSTDTQYF	TGTGCCAGCAGCTTGACCGGGACTAGCGATTCTAGCACAGATACGCAGTATTTT
TRBV5-1	.	.	TRBJ1-5	CASSPQGSNQPQHF	TGCGCCAGCAGCCCGCAGGGTAGCAATCAGCCCCAGCATTTT
TRBV19	few	TRBD1	TRBJ2-1	CASSGTGGMEQFF	TGTGCCAGTAGTGGGACAGGGGGCATGGAGCAGTTCTTC
TRBV19	once	.	TRBJ2-2	CASIGVDTGELFF	TGTGCCAGTATCGGGGTGGACACCGGGGAGCTGTTTTTT
TRBV25-1	.	.	TRBJ1-2	CASSEYGQGYGYTF	TGTGCCAGCAGTGAATATGGGCAAGGCTATGGCTACACCTTC
TRBV19	.	TRBD1	TRBJ1-1	CASSDSRDRVFGAFF	TGTGCCAGTAGCGATAGCCGGGACAGGGTATTTGGAGCTTTCTTT
TRBV9	.	.	TRBJ2-2	CASSVDAQTNTGELFF	TGTGCCAGCAGCGTAGATGCTCAGACGAACACCGGGGAGCTGTTTTTT
TRBV27	.	.	TRBJ2-1	CASSRAGPSYNEQFF	TGTGCCAGCAGCCGCGCGGGGCCCTCCTACAATGAGCAGTTCTTC
TRBV7-2	.	.	TRBJ1-6	CASSLGRRRNSPLHF	TGTGCCAGCAGCTTGGGTCGGCGGAGGAATTCACCCCTCCACTTT
TRBV6-5	.	TRBD2	TRBJ2-7	CASRGYGGAAYEQYF	TGTGCCAGCAGGGGATACGGGGGGGCCGCCTACGAGCAGTACTTC
TRBV5-4	once	TRBD2	TRBJ2-5	CASNSASGAQETQYF	TGTGCCAGCAACTCCGCTAGCGGGGCTCAAGAGACCCAGTACTTC
TRBV6-2/TRBV6-3	.	.	TRBJ2-3	CASSYWGGTYTQYF	TGTGCCAGCAGTTACTGGGGGGGCACATATACGCAGTATTTT
TRBV20-1	.	.	TRBJ2-1	CSASVVRLYNEQFF	TGCAGTGCTAGTGTAGTCAGGCTCTACAATGAGCAGTTCTTC
TRBV19	.	TRBD1	TRBJ1-1	CASSTQGSGTEAFF	TGTGCCAGTAGTACACAGGGGTCAGGCACTGAAGCTTTCTTT
TRBV18	.	.	TRBJ2-2	CASAPPGAALQRGDLNTGELFF	TGTGCCAGCGCCCCACCGGGGGCCGCCCTCCAGCGGGGCGACTTAAACACCGGGGAGCTGTTTTTT
TRBV12-3/TRBV12-4	.	TRBD1	TRBJ2-5	CASRGTVQETQYF	TGTGCCAGCAGGGGGACAGTCCAAGAGACCCAGTACTTC
TRBV9	.	TRBD2	TRBJ2-3	CASSRGLAVDSTDTQYF	TGTGCCAGCAGCCGAGGACTAGCCGTGGATAGCACAGATACGCAGTATTTT
TRBV7-2	.	TRBD1	TRBJ1-2	CASSLALGQGRRYGYTF	TGTGCCAGCAGCTTAGCGTTGGGACAGGGGAGGAGGTATGGCTACACCTTC
TRBV10-3	.	.	TRBJ2-3	CAIKAGTSTDTQYF	TGTGCCATCAAGGCGGGGACTAGCACAGATACGCAGTATTTT
TRBV18	.	TRBD1	TRBJ1-1	CASSPLYDRAGAEAFF	TGTGCCAGCTCACCATTATATGACAGGGCTGGCGCTGAAGCTTTCTTT
TRBV19	.	.	TRBJ1-5	CASRGDRTHQPQHF	TGTGCCAGTAGAGGAGACAGAACTCATCAGCCCCAGCACTTT
TRBV6-5	.	TRBD2	TRBJ2-7	CASKAGGLGGEQYF	TGTGCCAGCAAGGCGGGGGGACTGGGGGGCGAGCAGTACTTC
TRBV27	.	.	TRBJ2-7	CASSSSSAYWALEQYF	TGTGCCAGCAGTTCCAGCTCGGCGTACTGGGCTCTGGAGCAGTACTTC
TRBV18	.	.	TRBJ2-7	CASSPRTGTNYEQYF	TGTGCCAGCTCACCCCGGACAGGGACTAACTACGAGCAGTACTTC
TRBV6-5	.	.	TRBJ2-7	CASRGGRSSYEQYF	TGTGCCAGCAGGGGGGGGCGGAGCTCCTACGAGCAGTACTTC
TRBV18	.	TRBD1	TRBJ1-1	CASSPRTGIENTEAFF	TGTGCCAGCTCCCCTCGGACAGGGATTGAGAACACTGAAGCTTTCTTT
TRBV6-5	.	.	TRBJ1-5	CASSSRGGSNQPQHF	TGTGCCAGCAGCTCGCGGGGAGGAAGCAATCAGCCCCAGCATTTT
TRBV19	.	.	TRBJ2-5	CASSIALEETQYF	TGTGCCAGTAGTATTGCGTTAGAAGAGACCCAGTACTTC
TRBV5-8	once	.	TRBJ1-3	CASSWSPGQLSGNTIYF	TGTGCCAGCAGCTGGAGCCCAGGACAGCTCTCTGGAAACACCATATATTTT
TRBV10-3	.	.	TRBJ1-2	CAISEAGYGYTF	TGTGCCATCAGTGAGGCGGGATATGGCTACACCTTC
TRBV3-1/TRBV3-2	.	TRBD1	TRBJ1-1	CASSFDRDAEAFF	TGTGCCAGCAGCTTCGACAGGGATGCTGAAGCTTTCTTT
TRBV27	.	.	TRBJ1-2	CASSLGRGSYGYTF	TGTGCCAGCAGTTTAGGTCGGGGAAGCTATGGCTACACCTTC
TRBV10-3	.	.	TRBJ1-2	CAISGLGDGRSGYTF	TGTGCCATCAGTGGATTAGGGGATGGGCGTAGTGGCTACACCTTC
TRBV18	.	.	TRBJ2-7	CASSPPATYEQYF	TGTGCCAGCTCACCACCCGCGACCTACGAGCAGTACTTC
TRBV5-1	.	.	TRBJ2-5	CASSPVGSGETQYF	TGCGCCAGCAGCCCGGTGGGGAGTGGAGAGACCCAGTACTTC
TRBV7-2	.	.	TRBJ2-1	CASSLTGAGWNEQFF	TGTGCCAGCAGCTTAACGGGCGCGGGGTGGAATGAGCAGTTCTTC
TRBV9	.	.	TRBJ2-2	CASSRTQGMNTGELFF	TGTGCCAGCAGCCGCACCCAGGGGATGAACACCGGGGAGCTGTTTTTT
TRBV2	.	TRBD1	TRBJ1-1	CASRKDRANTEAFF	TGTGCCAGCAGGAAGGACAGGGCCAACACTGAAGCTTTCTTT
TRBV10-1	few	TRBD1	TRBJ2-2	CATSGGGNTGELFF	TGCGCCACCTCAGGGGGCGGGAACACCGGGGAGCTGTTTTTT
TRBV7-3	.	TRBD2	TRBJ2-1	CASSTSSGGANEQFF	TGTGCCAGCAGCACCTCTAGCGGGGGGGCCAATGAGCAGTTCTTC
TRBV5-1	.	.	TRBJ2-7	CASSFGGVNDEQYF	TGCGCCAGCAGCTTCGGAGGGGTAAACGACGAGCAGTACTTC
TRBV29-1	.	.	TRBJ2-7	CSVEGVREQYF	TGCAGCGTTGAAGGTGTGCGCGAGCAGTACTTC
TRBV18	.	TRBD1	TRBJ2-7	CASSPSQGAEEQYF	TGTGCCAGCTCACCATCCCAGGGGGCAGAGGAGCAGTACTTC
TRBV6-2/TRBV6-3	.	TRBD1	TRBJ1-2	CASSYPTGSGYTF	TGTGCCAGCAGTTACCCGACAGGGAGCGGCTACACCTTC
TRBV5-5	once	.	TRBJ2-7	CASSGYRGLEQYF	TGTGCCAGCAGCGGATACAGGGGACTCGAGCAGTACTTC
TRBV5-1	.	TRBD1	TRBJ2-3	CASSLGGGQGATDTQYF	TGCGCCAGCAGCTTGGGGGGCGGACAGGGAGCCACAGATACGCAGTATTTT
TRBV9	.	TRBD2	TRBJ2-5	CASSVGLEAGGPQTQYF	TGTGCCAGCAGCGTAGGACTGGAAGCGGGGGGGCCCCAGACCCAGTACTTC